The 19 T cell receptor beta chains presented below share a single source sample, sequenced in a study of patients and donors after allogeneic stem cell transplantation. Via MiXCR, TCRdb re-called the RT-PCR reads, giving one row per CDR3 protein. The repertoire consists of about a million distinct CDR3 sequences, with under 20% occurring once and the leading ten covering 5% to 6.5%. Sequences were obtained from blood, either unsorted or a sorted T cell fraction (not recorded which). The source of these receptors is a human donor who was either an allogeneic HSCT recipient or a stem cell or donor lymphocyte infusion donor (not recorded which). It is not recorded whose cells these are; they may come from a transplant donor.

This clonotype was found many times. CDR3 sequence: CATSRLTPQRNQPQHF. Here the CDR3 DNA reads TGTGCCACCAGCAGACTCACACCCCAACGCAATCAGCCCCAGCATTTT. The chain couples TRBV15 to TRBJ1-5, with unresolved D. The CDR3 sequence is 16 residues long. Germline CDR1 reads LNHNV; CDR2 reads YYDKDF (reference sequence). The V end lost 2 bases, the J end lost 2 bases, and 13 bases lay between the germline ends.

CDR3 in amino acids: CASSLGPGTNEKLFF. As DNA, the CDR3 is TGTGCCAGCAGCTTGGGGCCGGGTACTAATGAAAAACTGTTTTTT. The chain is built from TRBV5-6 and TRBJ1-4, with D hard to call. The CDR3 loop spans 15 amino acids. Germline values: CDR1 SGHDT, CDR2 YYEEEE. The germline V and J ends were trimmed by 0 bases and 2 bases, with 8 bases remaining between them.

This chain links TRBV7-2 with TRBJ2-7; D gene ambiguous. The V end was cut by 5 bases, the J end by 5 bases, with 16 bases between. This CDR3 contains 14 residues. Germline V gives CDR1 SGHTA, CDR2 FQGNSA. This CDR3 is CASSIRRPPHEQYF. In DNA, the CDR3 is TGTGCCAGCAGCATCCGACGGCCGCCCCACGAGCAGTACTTC.

This clonotype was found a few times. The genes are TRBV6-2 or TRBV6-3 and TRBJ2-7; D gene unclear. This CDR3 region has 12 residues. V was shortened by 5 bases and J by 3 bases, with 8 bases between the two germline ends. The germline CDR1 and CDR2 sequences are MNHEY and SVGEGT. The CDR3 DNA reads TGTGCCAGCAGTAACAGAGTCTACGAGCAGTACTTC. Its translation: CASSNRVYEQYF.

The chain couples TRBV27 to TRBJ2-1; 7 bases are shared with TRBD2. Germline CDR1 and CDR2: MNHEY and SMNVEV (reference sequence). J lost 0 bases, V lost 0 bases, and 2 bases had no gene match. The CDR3 covers 16 residues. The CDR3 nucleotides are TGTGCCAGCAGTTTATCCAGCGGGGACTCCTACAATGAGCAGTTCTTC. As protein: CASSLSSGDSYNEQFF.

The chain recombines TRBV20-1 with TRBJ2-3; 8 bases are shared with TRBD2. Germline V lookup: CDR1 DFQATT, CDR2 SNEGSKA (reference sequence). The CDR3 extends over 15 amino acids. The trim removed 2 bases at V and 5 bases at J, leaving 9 bases unmatched. DNA of the CDR3: TGCAGTGCTAGATATCGCGGGGGGTGGTTAGATACGCAGTATTTT. It is translated as CSARYRGGWLDTQYF.

The chain employs TRBV7-2 and TRBJ2-7; 7 bases map to TRBD1. Germline-derived CDR1 and CDR2 are SGHTA and FQGNSA. Unmatched junction bases numbered 12, after V lost 5 bases and J lost 2 bases. CDR3 length equals 16 residues. The CDR3 sequence: CASSPTSGQGAYEQYF. CDR3 in DNA: TGTGCCAGCAGCCCTACCAGTGGGCAGGGGGCCTACGAGCAGTACTTC.

This chain uses TRBV6-1 with TRBJ2-7; 9 bases agree with TRBD2. V was pared by 6 bases and J by 2 bases, with 5 bases of the junction left unmatched. The CDR3 spans 14 residues. Per the germline V gene, CDR1 is MNHNS and CDR2 is SASEGT. The CDR3 coding sequence is TGTGCCAGCAGCCAGCGGGGGGAAACCTACGAGCAGTACTTC. This gives the protein CASSQRGETYEQYF.

This clonotype was counted ten times or more. The genes are TRBV12-3 or TRBV12-4 and TRBJ2-2, with D uncertain. Trimming removed 3 bases from V and 6 bases from J, with 8 bases in between. The CDR3 covers 13 residues. The DNA for the CDR3 is TGTGCCAGCAGTTTGAAAGGACCCGGGGAGCTGTTTTTT. Translation: CASSLKGPGELFF.

This clonotype has a handful of counts. The chain couples TRBV5-1 to TRBJ2-1, with 11 nucleotides matching TRBD2. The CDR3 has 16 amino acids. Germline CDR1 reads SGHRS; CDR2 reads YFSETQ. Trimming took 3 bases from V and 7 from J; bases not matched to a gene: 9. The CDR3 nucleotides read TGCGCCAGCAGCTCGACTCCGGGACTAGCGGAGAATGAGCAGTTCTTC. Amino acids: CASSSTPGLAENEQFF.

This clonotype was seen more than once but under ten times. V gene TRBV4-3 combines with J gene TRBJ2-1; either TRBD1 or TRBD2 may supply D (6 bases each). This CDR3 is 15 amino acids long. Trimming removed 0 bases from V and 7 bases from J, with 13 bases in between. Germline lookup yields CDR1 LGHNA and CDR2 YSLEER. The CDR3 bases are TGCGCCAGCAGCCAAGAGGGGGGCTCGCTAAATGAGCAGTTCTTC. Protein: CASSQEGGSLNEQFF.

This clonotype was counted between two and nine times. CDR3 DNA sequence: TGTGCCAGCAACCCAGGGGGTAACCCCATGGATGAGCAGTTCTTC. Its translation is CASNPGGNPMDEQFF. The chain has TRBV6-1 and TRBJ2-1; 7 bases are a match to TRBD1. Per germline, CDR1 MNHNS and CDR2 SASEGT. Unmatched junction bases numbered 14, after V lost 7 bases and J lost 8 bases. CDR3 length equals 15 residues.

This clonotype turned up a few times. The J gene is TRBJ2-5, the V gene TRBV5-1, with D possibly matching TRBD1 (5 bases). The germline V gene encodes CDR1 SGHRS and CDR2 YFSETQ. CDR3 length: 15 residues. V was trimmed by 0 bases and J by 2 bases, leaving 11 bases between them. The CDR3 is CASSLEGVRQETQYF. The CDR3 region has the DNA TGCGCCAGCAGCTTGGAAGGGGTAAGGCAAGAGACCCAGTACTTC. Full variable domain (missing parts from reference TRBV5-1 and TRBJ2-5): KAGVTQTPRYLIKTRGQQVTLSCSPISGHRSVSWYQQTPGQGLQFLFEYFSETQRNKGNFPGRFSGRQFSNSRSEMNVSTLELGDSALYLCASSLEGVRQETQYFGPGTRLLVL.

This clonotype has only a few counts. The rearrangement joins TRBV6-1 to TRBJ2-5; D uncertain. Trimming removed 4 bases from V and 0 bases from J, with 15 bases in between. Germline V gives CDR1 MNHNS, CDR2 SASEGT. The CDR3 runs to 16 residues. CDR3 amino acids: CASSGTWGNHQETQYF. The CDR3 region has the DNA TGTGCCAGCAGTGGCACGTGGGGAAACCACCAAGAGACCCAGTACTTC.

In DNA, the CDR3 is TGTGCCAGCTCACCACGGACTAGCGGGAGGTATCGAGATACGCAGTATTTT. It translates to CASSPRTSGRYRDTQYF. The rearrangement uses TRBV18 and TRBJ2-3, with TRBD2 matching 14 bases. Germline loops: CDR1 KGHSH, CDR2 LQKENI. This CDR3 has 17 residues. Trimming cost V 1 base and J 5 bases; bases outside gene matches: 5.

Only a few counts were recorded for this clonotype. The CDR3 sequence: CASSVGTTQYF. CDR3 nucleotide sequence: TGTGCCAGCAGCGTAGGGACGACGCAGTATTTT. This chain connects TRBV9 to TRBJ2-3; no definite D call. Germline CDR1 and CDR2: SGDLS and YYNGEE. The CDR3 runs to 11 residues. Trimming cost V 0 bases and J 9 bases, with 5 bases left between them.

V gene TRBV7-2 combines with J gene TRBJ2-3; a weak D match, TRBD2 (5 bases). Germline V gene sequence: CDR1 SGHTA, CDR2 FQGNSA. Trimming cost V 7 bases and J 7 bases, with 21 bases left between them. The CDR3 loop spans 15 amino acids. DNA of the CDR3: TGTGCCAGCAACACTGGCGGAGGAAGCCACAATACGCAGTATTTT. This codes for CASNTGGGSHNTQYF.

This clonotype has more than one count but fewer than ten. This chain links TRBV4-1 with TRBJ2-7; D might be TRBD2 (5 bases). This CDR3 comprises 14 residues. Germline CDR1 and CDR2: MGHRA and YSYEKL. The V end was cut by 1 base, the J end by 2 bases, with 9 bases between. CDR3 protein: CASSQAGLAYEQYF. CDR3 DNA: TGCGCCAGCAGCCAAGCTGGACTTGCCTACGAGCAGTACTTC.

The chain joins TRBV11-2 to TRBJ2-2; tentatively, D is TRBD1 (6 bases). The CDR3 covers 18 residues. V dropped 2 bases and J dropped 5 bases, with 21 bases sitting between them. Germline CDR1 reads SGHAT; CDR2 reads FQNNGV. This CDR3 is CASSLRRQVLPRTGELFF. The CDR3 region has the DNA TGTGCCAGCAGCTTAAGGCGACAGGTCTTACCAAGGACCGGGGAGCTGTTTTTT.